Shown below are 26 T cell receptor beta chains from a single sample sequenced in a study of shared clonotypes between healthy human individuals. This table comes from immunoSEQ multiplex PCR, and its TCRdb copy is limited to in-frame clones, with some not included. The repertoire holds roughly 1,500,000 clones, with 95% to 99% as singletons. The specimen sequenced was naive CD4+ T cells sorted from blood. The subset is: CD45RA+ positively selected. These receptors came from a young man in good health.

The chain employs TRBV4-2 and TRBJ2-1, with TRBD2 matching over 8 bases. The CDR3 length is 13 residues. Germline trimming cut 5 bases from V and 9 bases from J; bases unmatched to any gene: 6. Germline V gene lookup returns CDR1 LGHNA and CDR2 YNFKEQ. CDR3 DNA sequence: TGTGCCAGCAGCTTGACGGGAGGGGCTGAGCAGTTCTTC. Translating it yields CASSLTGGAEQFF.

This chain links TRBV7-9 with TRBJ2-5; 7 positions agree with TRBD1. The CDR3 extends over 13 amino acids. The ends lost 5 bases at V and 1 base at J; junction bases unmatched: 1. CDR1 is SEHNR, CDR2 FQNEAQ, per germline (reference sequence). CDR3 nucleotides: TGTGCCAGCAGCCGGACAGGCCAAGAGACCCAGTACTTC. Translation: CASSRTGQETQYF.

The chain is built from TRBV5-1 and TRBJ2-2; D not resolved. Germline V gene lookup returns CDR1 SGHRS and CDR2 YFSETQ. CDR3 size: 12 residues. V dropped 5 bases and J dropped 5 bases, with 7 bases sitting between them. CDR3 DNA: TGCGCCAGCAGGGTGGTAACCGGGGAGCTGTTTTTT. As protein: CASRVVTGELFF.

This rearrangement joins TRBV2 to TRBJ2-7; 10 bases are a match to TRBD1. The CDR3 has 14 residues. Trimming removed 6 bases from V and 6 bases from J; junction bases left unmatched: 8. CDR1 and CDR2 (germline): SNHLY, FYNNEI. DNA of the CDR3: TGTGCCAGCAGACCGGGACAGGGGTCCCTCGAGCAGTACTTC. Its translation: CASRPGQGSLEQYF.

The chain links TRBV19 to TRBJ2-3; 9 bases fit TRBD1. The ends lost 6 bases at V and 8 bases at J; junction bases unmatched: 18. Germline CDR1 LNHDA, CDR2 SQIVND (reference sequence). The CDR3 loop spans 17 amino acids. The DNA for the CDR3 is TGTGCCAGTAGCTTATACCCTACCGGGACAGGGTGGTCTACGCAGTATTTT. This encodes CASSLYPTGTGWSTQYF.

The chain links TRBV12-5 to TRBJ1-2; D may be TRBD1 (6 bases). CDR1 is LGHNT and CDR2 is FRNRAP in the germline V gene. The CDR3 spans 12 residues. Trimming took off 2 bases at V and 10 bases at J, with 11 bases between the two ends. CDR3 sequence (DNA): TGTGCTAGTGGTTTGACGGACAGCCACTACACCTTC. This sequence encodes CASGLTDSHYTF.

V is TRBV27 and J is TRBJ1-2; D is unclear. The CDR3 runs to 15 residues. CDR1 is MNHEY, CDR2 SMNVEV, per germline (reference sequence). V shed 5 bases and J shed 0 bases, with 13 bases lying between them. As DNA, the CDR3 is TGTGCCAGCAGTCCCCGGCCTGAAGCTAACTATGGCTACACCTTC. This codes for CASSPRPEANYGYTF.

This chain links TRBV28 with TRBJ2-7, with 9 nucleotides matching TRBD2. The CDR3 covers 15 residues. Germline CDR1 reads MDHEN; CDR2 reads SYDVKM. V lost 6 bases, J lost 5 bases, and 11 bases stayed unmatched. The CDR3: CASRGGSGSWHEQYF. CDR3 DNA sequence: TGTGCCAGCAGAGGGGGTAGCGGGAGTTGGCACGAGCAGTACTTC.

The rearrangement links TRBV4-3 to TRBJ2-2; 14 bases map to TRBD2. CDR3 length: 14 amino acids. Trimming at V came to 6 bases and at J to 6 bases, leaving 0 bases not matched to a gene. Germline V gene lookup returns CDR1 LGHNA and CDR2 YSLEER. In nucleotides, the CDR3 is TGCGCCAGCAGGGGACTAGCGGGAGCCGGGGAGCTGTTTTTT. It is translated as CASRGLAGAGELFF.

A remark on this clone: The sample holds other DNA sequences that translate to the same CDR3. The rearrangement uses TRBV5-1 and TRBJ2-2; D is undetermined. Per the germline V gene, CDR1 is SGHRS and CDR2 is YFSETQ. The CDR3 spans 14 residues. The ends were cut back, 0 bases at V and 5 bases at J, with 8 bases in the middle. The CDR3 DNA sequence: TGCGCCAGCAGCTTGGTATCTCCGACCGGGGAGCTGTTTTTT. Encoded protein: CASSLVSPTGELFF.

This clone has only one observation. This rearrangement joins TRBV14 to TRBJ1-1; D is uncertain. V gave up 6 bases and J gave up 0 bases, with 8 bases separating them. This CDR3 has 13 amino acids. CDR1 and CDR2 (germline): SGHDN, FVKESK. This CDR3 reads CASRNSLNTEAFF. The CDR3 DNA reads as TGTGCCAGCAGGAACAGCTTGAACACTGAAGCTTTCTTT.

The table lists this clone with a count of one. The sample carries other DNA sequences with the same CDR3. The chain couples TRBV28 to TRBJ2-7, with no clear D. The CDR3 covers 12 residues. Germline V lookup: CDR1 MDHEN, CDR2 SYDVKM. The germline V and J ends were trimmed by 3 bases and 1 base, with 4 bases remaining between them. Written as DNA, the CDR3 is TGTGCCAGCAGTTTTATTTCCTACGAGCAGTACTTC. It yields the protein CASSFISYEQYF.

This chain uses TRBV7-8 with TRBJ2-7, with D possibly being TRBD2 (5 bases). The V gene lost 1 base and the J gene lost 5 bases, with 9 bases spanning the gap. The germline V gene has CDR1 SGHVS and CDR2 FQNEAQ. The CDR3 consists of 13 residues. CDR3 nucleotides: TGTGCCAGCAGCTTAGAGGCCGGGAACGAGCAGTACTTC. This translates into CASSLEAGNEQYF.

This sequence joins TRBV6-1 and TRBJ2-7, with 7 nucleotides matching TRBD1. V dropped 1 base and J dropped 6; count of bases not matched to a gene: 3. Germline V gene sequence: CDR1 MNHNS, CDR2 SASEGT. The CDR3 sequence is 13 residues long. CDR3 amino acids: CASSEGQGLEQYF. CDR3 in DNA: TGTGCCAGCAGTGAAGGACAGGGTCTCGAGCAGTACTTC.

CDR3 nucleotides: TGTGCCAGCGGGGGAACAGGACCGATGAACACTGAAGCTTTCTTT. It is translated as CASGGTGPMNTEAFF. V is TRBV21-1 and J is TRBJ1-1. TRBV21-1 is listed as a pseudogene. The CDR3 covers 15 residues.

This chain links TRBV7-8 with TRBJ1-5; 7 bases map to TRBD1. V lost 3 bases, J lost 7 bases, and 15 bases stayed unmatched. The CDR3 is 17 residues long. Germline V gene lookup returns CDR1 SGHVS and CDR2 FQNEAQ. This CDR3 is CASSLIGGQQGNQPQHF. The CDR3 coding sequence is TGTGCCAGCAGCTTGATAGGGGGCCAACAGGGTAACCAGCCCCAGCATTTT.

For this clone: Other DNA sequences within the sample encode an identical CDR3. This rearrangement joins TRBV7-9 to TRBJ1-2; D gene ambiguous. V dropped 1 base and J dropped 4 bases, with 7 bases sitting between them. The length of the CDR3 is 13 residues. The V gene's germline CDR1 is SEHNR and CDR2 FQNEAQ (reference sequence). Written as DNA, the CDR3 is TGTGCCAGCAGCTTAGATACGGCCTATGGCTACACCTTC. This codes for CASSLDTAYGYTF. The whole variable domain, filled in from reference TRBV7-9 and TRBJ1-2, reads DTGVSQNPRHKITKRGQNVTFRCDPISEHNRLYWYRQTLGQGPEFLTYFQNEAQLEKSRLLSDRFSAERPKGSFSTLEIQRTEQGDSAMYLCASSLDTAYGYTFGSGTRLTVV.

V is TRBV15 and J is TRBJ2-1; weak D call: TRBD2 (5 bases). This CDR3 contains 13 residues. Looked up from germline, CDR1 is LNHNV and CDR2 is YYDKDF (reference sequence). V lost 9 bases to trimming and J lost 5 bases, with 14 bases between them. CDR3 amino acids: CATVELVNNEQFF. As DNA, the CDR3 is TGTGCCACTGTAGAACTAGTCAACAATGAGCAGTTCTTC.

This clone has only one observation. CDR3 in DNA: TGTGCCAGCTCACCTCTAGGCCGCGACATCGAGCAGTACTTC. Translation gives CASSPLGRDIEQYF. The chain couples TRBV18 to TRBJ2-7; D unclear. This CDR3 is 14 amino acids long. From germline, CDR1 is KGHSH and CDR2 LQKENI. Trimming cost V 3 bases and J 6 bases, with 15 bases left between them.

The CDR3 DNA sequence: TGTGCCTGGAGTTCAGGGACAGACCTGCAGTACTTC. Protein product: CAWSSGTDLQYF. The V and J genes are TRBV30 and TRBJ2-7, with TRBD1 matching over 7 bases. This CDR3 has 12 residues. V gave up 2 bases and J gave up 9 bases; unmatched junction bases: 7. CDR1 and CDR2 (germline): GTSNPN, SVGIG (reference sequence).

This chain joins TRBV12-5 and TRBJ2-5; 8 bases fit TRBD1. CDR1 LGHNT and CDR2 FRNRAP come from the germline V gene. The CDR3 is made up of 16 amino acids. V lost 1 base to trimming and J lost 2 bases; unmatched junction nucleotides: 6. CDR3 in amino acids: CASGLGKTGEQETQYF. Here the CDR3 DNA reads TGTGCTAGTGGTTTGGGAAAGACAGGGGAACAAGAGACCCAGTACTTC. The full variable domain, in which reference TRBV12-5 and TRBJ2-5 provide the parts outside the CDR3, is DARVTQTPRHKVTEMGQEVTMRCQPILGHNTVFWYRQTMMQGLELLAYFRNRAPLDDSGMPKDRFSAEMPDATLATLKIQPSEPRDSAVYFCASGLGKTGEQETQYFGPGTRLLVL.

The CDR3 spells CASSSREGSKHEQYF. For the CDR3, the DNA is TGTGCCAGCAGTTCCCGGGAAGGGAGTAAACACGAGCAGTACTTC. V gene TRBV28 combines with J gene TRBJ2-7; maybe TRBD2 (5 bases). The length of the CDR3 is 15 residues. Germline V lookup: CDR1 MDHEN, CDR2 SYDVKM. V lost 4 bases and J lost 5, with 18 bases in between.

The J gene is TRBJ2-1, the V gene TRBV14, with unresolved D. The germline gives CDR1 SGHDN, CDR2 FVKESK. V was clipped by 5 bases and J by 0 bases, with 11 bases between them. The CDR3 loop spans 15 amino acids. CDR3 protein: CASSSLGISYNEQFF. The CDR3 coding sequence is TGTGCCAGCAGCTCCTTGGGGATCTCCTACAATGAGCAGTTCTTC.

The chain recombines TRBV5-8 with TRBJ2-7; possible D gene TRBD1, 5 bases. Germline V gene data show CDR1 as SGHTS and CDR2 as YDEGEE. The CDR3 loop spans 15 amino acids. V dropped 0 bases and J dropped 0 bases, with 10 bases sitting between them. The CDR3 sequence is CASSLVQGISYEQYF. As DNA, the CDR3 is TGTGCCAGCAGCTTGGTTCAGGGCATCTCCTACGAGCAGTACTTC.

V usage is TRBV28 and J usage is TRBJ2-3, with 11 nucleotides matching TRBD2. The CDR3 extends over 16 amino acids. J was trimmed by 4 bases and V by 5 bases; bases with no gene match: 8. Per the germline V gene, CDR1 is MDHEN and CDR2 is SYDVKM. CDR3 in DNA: TGTGCCAGCAGTCCCTACATAGCGGGAGGGGCAGATACGCAGTATTTT. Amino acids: CASSPYIAGGADTQYF.

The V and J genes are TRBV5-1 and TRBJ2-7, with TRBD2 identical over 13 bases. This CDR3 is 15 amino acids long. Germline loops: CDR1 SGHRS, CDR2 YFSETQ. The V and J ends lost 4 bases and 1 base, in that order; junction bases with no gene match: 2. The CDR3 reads CASSAGLAGSYEQYF. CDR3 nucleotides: TGCGCCAGCAGCGCGGGACTAGCGGGATCCTACGAGCAGTACTTC.